The present T cell receptor beta chain was sequenced within a study of sequential checkpoint blockade in melanoma. Libraries were prepared by immunoSEQ multiplex PCR; TCRdb keeps only in-frame clonotypes and omits some of them. This table has about 28,000 clones, around 90% appearing once. CDR1 is LNHDA and CDR2 is SQIVND in the germline V gene (reference sequence). This CDR3 contains 15 residues. Trimming took 7 bases from V and 6 from J, leaving 18 bases between them. Treatment described: randomized to nivolumab then ipilimumab (arm A) or the reverse (arm B). None of the patients previously received DNA-damaging chemotherapy.

The source of this sequence is a human donor with melanoma. This sequence joins TRBV19 and TRBJ2-2, with D perhaps matching TRBD2 (5 bases). The sample here was CD8+ T cells sorted from blood (inferred from file names), taken from a patient given nivolumab and ipilimumab in sequence. In nucleotides, the CDR3 is TGTGCCAGTACCCACGTCCTAGCCGGGCCCGGGGAGCTGTTTTTT. Residues: CASTHVLAGPGELFF.